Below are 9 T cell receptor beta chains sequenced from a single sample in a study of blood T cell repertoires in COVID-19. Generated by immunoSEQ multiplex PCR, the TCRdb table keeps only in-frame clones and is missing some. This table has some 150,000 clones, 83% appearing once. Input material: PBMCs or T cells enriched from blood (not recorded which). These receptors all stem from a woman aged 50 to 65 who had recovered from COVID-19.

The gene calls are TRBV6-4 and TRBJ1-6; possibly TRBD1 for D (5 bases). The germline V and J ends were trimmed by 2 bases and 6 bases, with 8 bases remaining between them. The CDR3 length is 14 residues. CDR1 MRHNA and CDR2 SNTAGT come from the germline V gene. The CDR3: CASSDETANSPLHF. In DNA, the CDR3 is TGTGCCAGCAGTGACGAGACAGCTAATTCACCCCTCCACTTT.

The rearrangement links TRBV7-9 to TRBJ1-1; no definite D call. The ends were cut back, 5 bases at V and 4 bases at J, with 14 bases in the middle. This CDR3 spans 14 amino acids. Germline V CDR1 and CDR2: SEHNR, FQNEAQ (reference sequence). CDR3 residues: CASSPSEGVTEAFF. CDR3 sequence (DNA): TGTGCCAGCAGCCCGTCCGAGGGTGTCACTGAAGCTTTCTTT. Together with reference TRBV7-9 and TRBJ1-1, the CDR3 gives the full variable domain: DTGVSQNPRHKITKRGQNVTFRCDPISEHNRLYWYRQTLGQGPEFLTYFQNEAQLEKSRLLSDRFSAERPKGSFSTLEIQRTEQGDSAMYLCASSPSEGVTEAFFGQGTRLTVV.

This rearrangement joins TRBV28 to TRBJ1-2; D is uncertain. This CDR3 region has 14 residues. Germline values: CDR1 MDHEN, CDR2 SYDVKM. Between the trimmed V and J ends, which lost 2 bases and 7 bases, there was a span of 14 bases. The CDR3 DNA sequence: TGTGCCAGCAGTTTAGAGGTCCTCGGCCGTGGCTACACCTTC. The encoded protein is CASSLEVLGRGYTF.

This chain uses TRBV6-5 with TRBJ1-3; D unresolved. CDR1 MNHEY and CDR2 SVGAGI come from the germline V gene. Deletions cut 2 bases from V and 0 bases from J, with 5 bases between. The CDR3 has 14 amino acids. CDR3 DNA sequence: TGTGCCAGCAGTTACGGGAGCTCTGGAAACACCATATATTTT. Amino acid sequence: CASSYGSSGNTIYF.

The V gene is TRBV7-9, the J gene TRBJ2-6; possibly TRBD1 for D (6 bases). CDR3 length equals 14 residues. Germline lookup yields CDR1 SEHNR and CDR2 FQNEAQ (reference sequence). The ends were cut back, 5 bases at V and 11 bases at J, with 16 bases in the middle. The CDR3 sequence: CASSLTLRGDVLTF. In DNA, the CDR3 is TGTGCCAGCAGCCTGACCCTCAGGGGTGACGTCCTGACTTTC.

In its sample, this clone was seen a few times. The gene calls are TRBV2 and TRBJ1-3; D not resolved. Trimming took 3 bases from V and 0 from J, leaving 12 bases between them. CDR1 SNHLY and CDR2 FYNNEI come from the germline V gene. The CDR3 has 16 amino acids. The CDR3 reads CASSERAHRSGNTIYF. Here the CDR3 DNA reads TGTGCCAGCAGTGAGCGGGCACATCGCTCTGGAAACACCATATATTTT.

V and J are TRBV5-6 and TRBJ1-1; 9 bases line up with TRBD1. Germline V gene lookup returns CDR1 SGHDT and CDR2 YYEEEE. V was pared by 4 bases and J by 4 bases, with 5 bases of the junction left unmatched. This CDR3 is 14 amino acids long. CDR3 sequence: CASSPGDRATEAFF. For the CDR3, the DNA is TGTGCCAGCAGCCCTGGGGACAGGGCCACTGAAGCTTTCTTT. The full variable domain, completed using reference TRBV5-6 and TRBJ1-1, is DAGVTQSPTHLIKTRGQQVTLRCSPKSGHDTVSWYQQALGQGPQFIFQYYEEEERQRGNFPDRFSGHQFPNYSSELNVNALLLGDSALYLCASSPGDRATEAFFGQGTRLTVV.

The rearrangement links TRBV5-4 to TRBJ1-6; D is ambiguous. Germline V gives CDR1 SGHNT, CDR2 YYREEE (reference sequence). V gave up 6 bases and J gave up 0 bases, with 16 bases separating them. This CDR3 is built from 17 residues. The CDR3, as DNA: TGTGCCAGCACTCTGGCCGGACTCAGCTCCTATAATTCACCCCTCCACTTT. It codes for CASTLAGLSSYNSPLHF. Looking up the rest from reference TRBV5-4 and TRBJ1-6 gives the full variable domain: ETGVTQSPTHLIKTRGQQVTLRCSSQSGHNTVSWYQQALGQGPQFIFQYYREEENGRGNFPPRFSGLQFPNYSSELNVNALELDDSALYLCASTLAGLSSYNSPLHFGNGTRLTVT.

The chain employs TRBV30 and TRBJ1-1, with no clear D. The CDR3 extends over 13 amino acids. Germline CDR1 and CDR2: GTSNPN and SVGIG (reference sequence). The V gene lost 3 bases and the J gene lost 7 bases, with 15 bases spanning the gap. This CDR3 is CAWSLDGDVEAFF. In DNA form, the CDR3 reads TGTGCCTGGAGCCTTGATGGAGACGTTGAAGCTTTCTTT. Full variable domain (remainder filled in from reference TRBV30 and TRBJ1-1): SQTIHQWPATLVQPVGSPLSLECTVEGTSNPNLYWYRQAAGRGLQLLFYSVGIGQISSEVPQNLSASRPQDRQFILSSKKLLLSDSGFYLCAWSLDGDVEAFFGQGTRLTVV.